This TCR beta chain was obtained from a study of cytomegalovirus exposure and HLA in healthy donors. Across the study: Approximately 83 million unique TCRs from HLA-typed donors were held in an early data release.

PCR involved 60 Vbeta and 13 Jbeta primers. The data were produced by immunoSEQ multiplex PCR, yet TCRdb's version contains in-frame clones alone and is incomplete. The data show around 220,000 clones, with roughly 85% seen just once and around 1.8% held by the top ten. This CDR3 contains 15 residues. Per germline, CDR1 MNHNY and CDR2 SVGAGI (reference sequence). Trimming removed 6 bases from V and 4 bases from J; junction bases left unmatched: 8. Sequenced: PBMCs. The source is a man younger than 30 in good health and CMV-seronegative. The V and J genes are TRBV6-6 and TRBJ2-1; 8 bases agree with TRBD2. The CDR3 DNA follows: TGTGCCAGCAGCCCACCGGGAGGGAAATACAATGAGCAGTTCTTC. It yields the protein CASSPPGGKYNEQFF.